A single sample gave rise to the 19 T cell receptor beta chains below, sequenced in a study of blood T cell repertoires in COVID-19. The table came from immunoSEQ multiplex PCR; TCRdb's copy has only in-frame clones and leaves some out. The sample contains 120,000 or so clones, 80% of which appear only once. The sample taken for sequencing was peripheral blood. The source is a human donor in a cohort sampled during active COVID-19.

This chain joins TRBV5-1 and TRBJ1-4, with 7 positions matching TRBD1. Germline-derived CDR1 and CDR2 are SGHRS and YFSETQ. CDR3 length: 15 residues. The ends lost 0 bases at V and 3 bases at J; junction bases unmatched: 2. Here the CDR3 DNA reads TGCGCCAGCAGCTTGGGACAGGGCCCTAATGAAAAACTGTTTTTT. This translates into CASSLGQGPNEKLFF.

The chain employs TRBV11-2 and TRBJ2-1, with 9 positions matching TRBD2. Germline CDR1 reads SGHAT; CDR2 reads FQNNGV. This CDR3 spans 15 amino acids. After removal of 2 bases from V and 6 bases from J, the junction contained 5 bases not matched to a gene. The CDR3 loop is CASSLTSGFANEQFF. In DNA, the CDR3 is TGTGCCAGCAGCTTAACTAGCGGGTTCGCCAATGAGCAGTTCTTC.

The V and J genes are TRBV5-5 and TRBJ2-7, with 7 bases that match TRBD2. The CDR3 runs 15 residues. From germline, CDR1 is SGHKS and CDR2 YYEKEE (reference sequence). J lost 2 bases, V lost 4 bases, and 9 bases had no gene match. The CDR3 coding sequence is TGTGCCAGCAGCCACACCGGGACTAAGGCCTACGAGCAGTACTTC. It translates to CASSHTGTKAYEQYF.

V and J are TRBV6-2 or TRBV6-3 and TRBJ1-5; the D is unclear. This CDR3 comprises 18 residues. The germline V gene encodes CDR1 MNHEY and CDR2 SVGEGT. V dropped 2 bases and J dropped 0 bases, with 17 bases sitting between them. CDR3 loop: CASSYGIWVRSSNQPQHF. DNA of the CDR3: TGTGCCAGCAGTTACGGTATCTGGGTACGGAGTAGCAATCAGCCCCAGCATTTT.

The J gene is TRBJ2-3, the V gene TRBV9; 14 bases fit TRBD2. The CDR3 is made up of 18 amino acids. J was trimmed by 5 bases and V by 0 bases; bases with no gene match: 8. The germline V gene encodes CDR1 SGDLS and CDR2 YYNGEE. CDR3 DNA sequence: TGTGCCAGCAGCGTAGACGGGGGGACTAGCGGGAGAGGAGATACGCAGTATTTT. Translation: CASSVDGGTSGRGDTQYF.

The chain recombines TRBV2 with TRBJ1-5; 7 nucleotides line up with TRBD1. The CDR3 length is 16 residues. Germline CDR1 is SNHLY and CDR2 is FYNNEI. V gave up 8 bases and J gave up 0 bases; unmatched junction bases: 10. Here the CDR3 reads CASARLGQNSNQPQHF. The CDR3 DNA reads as TGTGCCAGCGCTAGATTGGGACAGAATAGCAATCAGCCCCAGCATTTT.

DNA of the CDR3: TGTGCCAGCAGCGTCGGGCAGGGGTTTGATGAAAAACTGTTTTTT. Its translation is CASSVGQGFDEKLFF. This chain uses TRBV5-6 with TRBJ1-4; perhaps TRBD1 as D (6 bases). This CDR3 is 15 amino acids long. Between the trimmed V and J ends, which lost 4 bases and 6 bases, there was a span of 16 bases. Germline-derived CDR1 and CDR2 are SGHDT and YYEEEE.

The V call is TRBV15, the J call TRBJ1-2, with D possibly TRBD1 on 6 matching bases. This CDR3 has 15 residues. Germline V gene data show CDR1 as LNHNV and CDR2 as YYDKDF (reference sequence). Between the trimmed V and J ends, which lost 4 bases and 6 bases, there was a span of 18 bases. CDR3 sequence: CATSNRITGNHGYTF. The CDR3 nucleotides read TGTGCCACCAGCAACAGAATCACAGGGAACCATGGCTACACCTTC.

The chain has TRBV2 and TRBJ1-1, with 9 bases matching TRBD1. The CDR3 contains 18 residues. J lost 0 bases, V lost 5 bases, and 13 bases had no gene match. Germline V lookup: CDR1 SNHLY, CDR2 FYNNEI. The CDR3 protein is CASSPRTGVGIMNTEAFF. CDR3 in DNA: TGTGCCAGCAGTCCCCGGACAGGGGTAGGGATCATGAACACTGAAGCTTTCTTT.

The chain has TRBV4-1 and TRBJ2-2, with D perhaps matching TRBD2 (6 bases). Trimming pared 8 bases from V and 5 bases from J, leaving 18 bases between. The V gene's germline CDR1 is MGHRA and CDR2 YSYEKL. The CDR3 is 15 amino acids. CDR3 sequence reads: CASGPGGGTTGELFF. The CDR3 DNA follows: TGCGCCAGCGGGCCGGGTGGCGGGACTACCGGGGAGCTGTTTTTT.

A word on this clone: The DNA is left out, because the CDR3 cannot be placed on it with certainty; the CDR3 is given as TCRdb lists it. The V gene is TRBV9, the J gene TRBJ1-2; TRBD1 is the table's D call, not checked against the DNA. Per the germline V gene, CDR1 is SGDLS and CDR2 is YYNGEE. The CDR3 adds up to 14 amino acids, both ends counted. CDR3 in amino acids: CASSVGQGAYGCTF.

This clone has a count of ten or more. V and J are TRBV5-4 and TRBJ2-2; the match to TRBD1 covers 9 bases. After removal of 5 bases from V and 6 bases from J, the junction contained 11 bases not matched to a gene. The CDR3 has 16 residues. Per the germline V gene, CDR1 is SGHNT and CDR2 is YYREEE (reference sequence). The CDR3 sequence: CASRPTGGNKAGELFF. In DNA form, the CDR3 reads TGTGCCAGCAGACCCACAGGGGGCAACAAGGCCGGGGAGCTGTTTTTT.

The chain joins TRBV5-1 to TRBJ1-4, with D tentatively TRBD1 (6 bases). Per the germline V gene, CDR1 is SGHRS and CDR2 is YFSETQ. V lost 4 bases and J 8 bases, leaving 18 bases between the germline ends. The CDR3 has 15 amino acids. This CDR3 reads CASSPLPGGEEKLFF. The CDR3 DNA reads TGCGCCAGCAGCCCGCTCCCGGGGGGCGAAGAAAAACTGTTTTTT.

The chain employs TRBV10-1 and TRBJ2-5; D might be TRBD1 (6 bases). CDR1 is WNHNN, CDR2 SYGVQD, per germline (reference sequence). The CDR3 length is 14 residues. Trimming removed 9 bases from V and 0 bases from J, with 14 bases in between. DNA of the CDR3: TGCGCCAGGGGCCGGGACACTCACCAAGAGACCCAGTACTTC. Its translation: CARGRDTHQETQYF.

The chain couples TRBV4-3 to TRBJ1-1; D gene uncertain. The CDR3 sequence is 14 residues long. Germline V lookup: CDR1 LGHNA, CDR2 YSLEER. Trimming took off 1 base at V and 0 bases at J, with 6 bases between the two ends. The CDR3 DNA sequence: TGCGCCAGCAGCCAAGGCGGGTTGAACACTGAAGCTTTCTTT. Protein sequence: CASSQGGLNTEAFF.

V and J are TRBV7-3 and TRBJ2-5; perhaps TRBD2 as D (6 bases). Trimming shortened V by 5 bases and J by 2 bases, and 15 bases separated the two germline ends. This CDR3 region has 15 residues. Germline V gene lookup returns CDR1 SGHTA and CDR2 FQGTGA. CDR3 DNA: TGTGCCAGCAGCCCTGCCCGGGGGTCGCAAGAGACCCAGTACTTC. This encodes CASSPARGSQETQYF.

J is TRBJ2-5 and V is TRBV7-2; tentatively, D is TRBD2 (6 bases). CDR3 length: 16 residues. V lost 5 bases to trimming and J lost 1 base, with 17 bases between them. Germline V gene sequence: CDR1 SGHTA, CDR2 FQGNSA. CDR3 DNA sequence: TGTGCCAGCAGCCTATTCACTAGCAGCGGCCAAGAGACCCAGTACTTC. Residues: CASSLFTSSGQETQYF.

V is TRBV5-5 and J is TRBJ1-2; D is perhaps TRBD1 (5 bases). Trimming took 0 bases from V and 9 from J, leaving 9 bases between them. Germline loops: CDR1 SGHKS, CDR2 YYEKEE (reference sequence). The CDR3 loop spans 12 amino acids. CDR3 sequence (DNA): TGTGCCAGCAGCTTGGTAGGGGCGAGCTACACCTTC. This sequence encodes CASSLVGASYTF. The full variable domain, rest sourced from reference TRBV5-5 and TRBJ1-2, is DAGVTQSPTHLIKTRGQQVTLRCSPISGHKSVSWYQQVLGQGPQFIFQYYEKEERGRGNFPDRFSARQFPNYSSELNVNALLLGDSALYLCASSLVGASYTFGSGTRLTVV.

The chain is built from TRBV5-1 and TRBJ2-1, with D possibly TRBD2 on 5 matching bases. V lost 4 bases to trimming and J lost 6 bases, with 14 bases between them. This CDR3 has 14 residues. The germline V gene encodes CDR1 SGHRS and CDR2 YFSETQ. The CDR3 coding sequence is TGCGCCAGCAGCCTCGGACTCCTGGGCAATGAGCAGTTCTTC. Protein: CASSLGLLGNEQFF.